This T cell receptor (beta chain) was identified during a study of shared clonotypes between healthy human individuals. Germline assignment: CDR1 SGHRS and CDR2 YFSETQ. The V end was cut by 4 bases, the J end by 0 bases, with 4 bases between. CDR3 size: 12 residues. The repertoire was sequenced with immunoSEQ multiplex PCR; TCRdb's copy has only in-frame clones and lacks some. The sample has some 500,000 clones; about 74% are singletons. V gene TRBV5-1 combines with J gene TRBJ2-5, with unresolved D. Material for sequencing was PBMCs. The TCR sequence derives from a woman in her forties in good health. Some clones in this sample may be carry-over from other donors' samples. CDR3 in DNA: TGCGCCAGCAGCAGCTACCAAGAGACCCAGTACTTC. Amino acid sequence: CASSSYQETQYF.